Reported below is one T cell receptor (beta chain). What it binds is unknown. Sequenced material consisted of expressed TCRB transcripts (all of the isolated RNA was reverse transcribed). TCRdb keeps only in-frame clones here, not all; method: immunoSEQ multiplex PCR. The sample yields hundreds of thousands of clones, around 28% seen once. This entry is derived from a study of beta chain features in type 1 diabetes. Study summary: Across every sample, approximately 110,000,000 sorted cells were examined in total. General observations from the study: Among patients, naive, central memory and Treg TCRB repertoires appeared more similar than among healthy donors.

V lost 3 bases to trimming and J lost 2 bases, with 9 bases between them. The CDR3 contains 14 residues. Germline CDR1 MNHEY, CDR2 SMNVEV (reference sequence). The sample consisted of naive CD4+ T cells from blood. The receptor was derived from a young man in good health. The chain combines TRBV27 with TRBJ2-3; D remains unclear. CDR3: CASSFGRYTDTQYF. The CDR3, as DNA: TGTGCCAGCAGTTTTGGGCGATACACAGATACGCAGTATTTT.